Listed below are T cell receptor beta chains from one sample, sequenced in a study of OX40 agonist ivuxolimab in advanced cancers. Profiled with immunoSEQ multiplex PCR; TCRdb holds only in-frame clones, not every one. Here the sample spans 55,000 to 75,000 clones, roughly 87% being singletons. The source material was CD4+ or CD8+ T cells sorted from blood, sampled in a trial of the OX40 agonist ivuxolimab. The receptors were sampled from an adult with an advanced solid tumor such as melanoma, head and neck, liver or kidney cancer. Each CDR3 is given with its conserved first and last residue. D genes are given only for firm matches. The size entry is marked missing in some rows and otherwise reads once, few, many or a size class.

size: NA
D: NA
V: TRBV2
J: TRBJ1-5
DNA: TGTGCCAGCAATGAACGGGACCTCCTCTCTCAGCCCCAGCATTTT
CDR3: CASNERDLLSQPQHF

size: NA
D: NA
V: TRBV19
J: TRBJ2-6
DNA: TGTGCCAGTAGTATACCAGATTCTGGGGCCAACGTCCTGACTTTC
CDR3: CASSIPDSGANVLTF

size: NA
D: NA
V: TRBV28
J: TRBJ2-1
DNA: TGTGCCAGCAGTTTATCCCTCTGGGGGCAGAGATACAATGAGCAGTTCTTC
CDR3: CASSLSLWGQRYNEQFF

size: few
D: NA
V: TRBV10-3
J: TRBJ1-2
DNA: TGTGCCATCAGTGGGGGGGCTGATGGCTACACCTTC
CDR3: CAISGGADGYTF

size: once
D: NA
V: TRBV7-6
J: TRBJ2-3
DNA: TGTGCCAGCAGCTTAAAAGATACGCAGTATTTT
CDR3: CASSLKDTQYF

size: NA
D: NA
V: TRBV28
J: TRBJ2-4
DNA: TGTGCCAGCAGTTCCCCGCCCGTAGCCAAAAACATTCAGTACTTC
CDR3: CASSSPPVAKNIQYF

size: NA
D: TRBD1
V: TRBV19
J: TRBJ1-2
DNA: TGTGCCAGTAATCCCACGGACAGGGGGGGGAATGGCTACACCTTC
CDR3: CASNPTDRGGNGYTF

size: once
D: TRBD2
V: TRBV5-6
J: TRBJ2-1
DNA: TGTGCCAGCAGCTTAACCGGGACTAGCGAGAACTACAATGAGCAGTTCTTC
CDR3: CASSLTGTSENYNEQFF

size: once
D: NA
V: TRBV5-4
J: TRBJ1-6
DNA: TGTGCCAGCAGCTTGTTGACAGTTACTAATTCACCCCTCCACTTT
CDR3: CASSLLTVTNSPLHF

size: NA
D: TRBD2
V: TRBV5-8
J: TRBJ2-1
DNA: TGTGCCAGCAGGGATTCGGGAGGGCCGACCAATGAGCAGTTCTTC
CDR3: CASRDSGGPTNEQFF

size: NA
D: NA
V: TRBV20-1
J: TRBJ2-1
DNA: TGCAGTGCTCCTAAGGTAGTTGAGCAGTTCTTC
CDR3: CSAPKVVEQFF

size: once
D: TRBD1
V: TRBV6-5
J: TRBJ1-3
DNA: TGTGCCAGCAGTAAACAGGGGATCTCTGGAAACACCATATATTTT
CDR3: CASSKQGISGNTIYF

size: once
D: NA
V: TRBV10-3
J: TRBJ2-5
DNA: TGTGCCACTTCCGGGACCGACCAAGAGACCCAGTACTTC
CDR3: CATSGTDQETQYF

size: NA
D: TRBD2
V: TRBV7-8
J: TRBJ2-5
DNA: TGTGCCAGCAGCTTGACCGGGGGGGGGACCCAGTACTTC
CDR3: CASSLTGGGTQYF

size: once
D: NA
V: TRBV5-1
J: TRBJ1-6
DNA: TGCGCCAGCAGTCTGCAGGCCGATAATTCACCCCCCCACTTT
CDR3: CASSLQADNSPPHF

size: NA
D: TRBD1
V: TRBV15
J: TRBJ2-7
DNA: TGTGCCACCAGCAGAGAGGGAGGACAGGGTTTTTACGAGCAGTACTTC
CDR3: CATSREGGQGFYEQYF

size: NA
D: NA
V: TRBV6-5
J: TRBJ2-5
DNA: TGTGCCAGCAGTTTGGGGGTATCAAGGCACTTC
CDR3: CASSLGVSRHF

size: NA
D: NA
V: TRBV2
J: TRBJ1-1
DNA: TGTGCCAGCCTACCAACCACAGGGAATCCGAACACTGAAGCTTTCTTT
CDR3: CASLPTTGNPNTEAFF

size: NA
D: TRBD1
V: TRBV28
J: TRBJ1-2
DNA: TGTGCCAGCAGTCGTGAACAGGGGGTGTATGGCTACACCTTC
CDR3: CASSREQGVYGYTF

size: NA
D: NA
V: TRBV15
J: TRBJ2-2
DNA: TGTGCCACCAGCAGAGGGACTACCGACACCGGGGAGCTGTTTTTT
CDR3: CATSRGTTDTGELFF

size: once
D: NA
V: TRBV6-6
J: TRBJ1-1
DNA: TGTGCCAGCAGTGACGGGACAAGTCGGATTGAAGCTTTCTTT
CDR3: CASSDGTSRIEAFF

size: once
D: TRBD2
V: TRBV5-4
J: TRBJ2-5
DNA: TGTGCCAGCAGCCCCCCGGGACTAGCGGGAGGGACCCAGTACTTC
CDR3: CASSPPGLAGGTQYF

size: NA
D: NA
V: TRBV18
J: TRBJ2-7
DNA: TGTGCCAGCTCACCAATCCCGGGTTCCGAGCAGTACTTC
CDR3: CASSPIPGSEQYF

size: NA
D: NA
V: TRBV7-9
J: TRBJ1-1
DNA: TGTGCCAGCAGCTTAGTAAGGGTTGAAGCTTTCTTT
CDR3: CASSLVRVEAFF

size: NA
D: TRBD2
V: TRBV7-8
J: TRBJ2-1
DNA: TGTGCCAGCAGCCCGGGACTAGCGGACTACAATGAGCAGTTCTTC
CDR3: CASSPGLADYNEQFF

size: NA
D: NA
V: TRBV7-2
J: TRBJ1-1
DNA: TGTGCCAGCAGCTCGAACGGGCAGACCACTGAAGCTTTCTTT
CDR3: CASSSNGQTTEAFF

size: NA
D: NA
V: TRBV28
J: TRBJ1-4
DNA: TGTGCCTCACGGAAGGGAGGGGAAAAACTGTTTTTT
CDR3: CASRKGGEKLFF

size: NA
D: TRBD2
V: TRBV7-2
J: TRBJ2-3
DNA: TGTGCCAGCAGCTTAGATACTAGCGGGGGCAGATACGGGCAGTATTTT
CDR3: CASSLDTSGGRYGQYF

size: NA
D: NA
V: TRBV29-1
J: TRBJ1-1
DNA: TGCAGCGCCAGGACGGAACCGAACACTGAAGCTTTCTTT
CDR3: CSARTEPNTEAFF

size: NA
D: NA
V: TRBV7-8
J: TRBJ1-5
DNA: TGTGCCAGCAGCACTACAGGGAGCCAGCCCCAGCATTTT
CDR3: CASSTTGSQPQHF

size: NA
D: TRBD1
V: TRBV6-9
J: TRBJ2-7
DNA: TGTGCCAGCAGTTCGCGGACAGGCCCCCACTACGAGCAGTACTTC
CDR3: CASSSRTGPHYEQYF

size: NA
D: NA
V: TRBV10-3
J: TRBJ2-2
DNA: TGTGCCATCAGTGAGTGGGCAGGGACGAACACCGGGGAGCTGTTTTTT
CDR3: CAISEWAGTNTGELFF

size: NA
D: TRBD1
V: TRBV5-4
J: TRBJ2-7
DNA: TGTGCCAGCAGCCGCGGACAGGGTGGCGGGATTCGGTACGAGCAGTACTTC
CDR3: CASSRGQGGGIRYEQYF

size: NA
D: NA
V: TRBV7-2
J: TRBJ2-7
DNA: TGTGCCAGCAGCTTTAGTAAGCAACCCTCCTACGAGCAGTACTTC
CDR3: CASSFSKQPSYEQYF

size: NA
D: TRBD2
V: TRBV7-2
J: TRBJ2-3
DNA: TGTGCCAGCAGCCAAGGGACTAGCGGGGGCACTAGCACAGATACGCAGTATTTT
CDR3: CASSQGTSGGTSTDTQYF

size: NA
D: NA
V: TRBV5-1
J: TRBJ2-2
DNA: TGCGCCAGCAGCTCAACACCCGGGACCCAGATCACCGGGGAGCTGTTTTTT
CDR3: CASSSTPGTQITGELFF

size: NA
D: NA
V: TRBV7-2
J: TRBJ2-1
DNA: TGTGCCAGCAGCCTAGGACAGACCATAAACAATGAGCAGTTCTTC
CDR3: CASSLGQTINNEQFF

size: few
D: NA
V: TRBV7-9
J: TRBJ2-7
DNA: TGTGCCAGCAGCTTTCAGAGGACAGGGAGGGACGAGCAGTACTTC
CDR3: CASSFQRTGRDEQYF

size: NA
D: TRBD2
V: TRBV5-4
J: TRBJ2-1
DNA: TGTGCCAGCAGCTTTGCTAGCGGCTCCTACAATGAGCAGTTCTTC
CDR3: CASSFASGSYNEQFF

size: NA
D: TRBD1
V: TRBV25-1
J: TRBJ1-1
DNA: TGTGCCAGCAAGGAAACGATGACAGGGGGCTTAACTGAAGCTTTCTTT
CDR3: CASKETMTGGLTEAFF

size: NA
D: NA
V: TRBV7-9
J: TRBJ1-1
DNA: TGTGCCATTGGCTCAGCGTGGGAGGGTGTAACTGAAGCTTTCTTT
CDR3: CAIGSAWEGVTEAFF

size: NA
D: TRBD2
V: TRBV4-3
J: TRBJ2-3
DNA: TGCGCCAGCAGCGCCTTAGCGGGAGCATCAGATACGCAGTATTTT
CDR3: CASSALAGASDTQYF

size: NA
D: NA
V: TRBV7-6
J: TRBJ2-1
DNA: TGTGCCAGCAGCTTAGTATTGGATGAGCAGTTCTTC
CDR3: CASSLVLDEQFF

size: NA
D: NA
V: TRBV11-2
J: TRBJ1-1
DNA: TGTGCCAGCAGCTCGAGCTTGGGGACGCAAACTGACACTGAAGCTTTCTTT
CDR3: CASSSSLGTQTDTEAFF

size: NA
D: NA
V: TRBV11-2
J: TRBJ1-1
DNA: TGTGCCAGCAGCTTAGTAGACGGGGCTTCAGGGATGGCTTTCTTT
CDR3: CASSLVDGASGMAFF

size: NA
D: NA
V: TRBV7-9
J: TRBJ1-1
DNA: TGTGCCAGCAGACAGACAGCGACCCCGGGCACTGAAGCTTTCTTT
CDR3: CASRQTATPGTEAFF

size: NA
D: NA
V: TRBV5-6
J: TRBJ2-1
DNA: TGTGCCAGCAGCCCAGGAATAGACAGGAGCTCCTACAATGAGCAGTTCTTC
CDR3: CASSPGIDRSSYNEQFF

size: few
D: TRBD1
V: TRBV7-9
J: TRBJ1-2
DNA: TGTGCCAGCAGCTTAGCGGGACAGGGAAATTTGGATGGCTACACCTTC
CDR3: CASSLAGQGNLDGYTF

size: NA
D: NA
V: TRBV19
J: TRBJ1-4
DNA: TGTGCCAGTAGTAGGCGAGACAGTAATGAAAAACTGTTTTTT
CDR3: CASSRRDSNEKLFF